One sample yielded the 4 T cell receptor beta chains listed below, sequenced in a study of blood T cells in healthy people across ages. Using a J-beta primer mix together with a sample-barcoded 5' primer, a second PCR was run for roughly 7 to 12 cycles. TCRdb re-called the 5' RACE reads through MiXCR, storing one row per CDR3 protein. The profile covers about a million distinct CDR3 sequences, with more than 30% appearing a single time and around 13% taken by the ten largest. The sample consisted of blood. The source of these receptors is a man younger than 35 in good health.

The V gene is TRBV6-5, the J gene TRBJ2-5; D not resolved. The end of the DNA fits TRBJ2-7 better, so the J call may be wrong. The V gene's germline CDR1 is MNHEY and CDR2 SVGAGI. The CDR3 has 12 amino acids. DNA for the CDR3: TGTGCCAGCAGTTCCCCGGGTGCCGAGCAGTACTTC. Residues: CASSSPGAEQYF.

This clonotype has only a few counts. The chain couples TRBV7-2 to TRBJ2-5; D call uncertain. CDR3 size: 14 residues. Germline CDR1 is SGHTA and CDR2 is FQGNSA. V was clipped by 5 bases and J by 3 bases, with 13 bases between them. The CDR3 region has the DNA TGTGCCAGCAGCCCAAGGTACACAGAAGAGACCCAGTACTTC. Translation gives CASSPRYTEETQYF.

The sample holds a few counts of this clonotype. The V and J genes are TRBV15 and TRBJ1-1, with D maybe TRBD1 (5 bases). Germline V gives CDR1 LNHNV, CDR2 YYDKDF (reference sequence). The CDR3 has 16 residues. The V end lost 1 base, the J end lost 3 bases, and 15 bases lay between the germline ends. CDR3 sequence: CATSRGWRTMDTEAFF. Written as DNA, the CDR3 is TGTGCCACCAGCAGAGGTTGGCGGACAATGGACACTGAAGCTTTCTTT.

The rearrangement joins TRBV7-2 to TRBJ1-2; TRBD1 might be the D (5 bases). Trimming pared 5 bases from V and 3 bases from J, leaving 13 bases between. There are 14 residues in the CDR3. Germline V gene sequence: CDR1 SGHTA, CDR2 FQGNSA. The CDR3 is CASSVVATDYGYTF. CDR3 DNA sequence: TGTGCCAGCAGCGTAGTTGCGACAGACTATGGCTACACCTTC.